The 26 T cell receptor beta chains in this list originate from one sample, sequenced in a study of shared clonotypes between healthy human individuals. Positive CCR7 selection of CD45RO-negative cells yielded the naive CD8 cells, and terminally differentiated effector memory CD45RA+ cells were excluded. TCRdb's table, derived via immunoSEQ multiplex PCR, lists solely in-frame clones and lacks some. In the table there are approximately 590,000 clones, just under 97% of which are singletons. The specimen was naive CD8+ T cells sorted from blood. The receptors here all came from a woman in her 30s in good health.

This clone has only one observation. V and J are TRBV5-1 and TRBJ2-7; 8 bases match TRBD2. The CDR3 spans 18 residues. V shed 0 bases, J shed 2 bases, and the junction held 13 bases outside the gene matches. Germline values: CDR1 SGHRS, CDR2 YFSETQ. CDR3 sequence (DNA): TGCGCCAGCAGCTTGGGGACTAGCACTTTATCATTCGCCTACGAGCAGTACTTC. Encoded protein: CASSLGTSTLSFAYEQYF.

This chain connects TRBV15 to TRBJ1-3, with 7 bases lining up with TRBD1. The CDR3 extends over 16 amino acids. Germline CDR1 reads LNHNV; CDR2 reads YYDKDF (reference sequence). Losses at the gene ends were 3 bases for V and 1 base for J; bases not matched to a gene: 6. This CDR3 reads CATSSGTEGSGNTIYF. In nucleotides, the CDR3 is TGTGCCACCAGCAGTGGGACAGAGGGATCTGGAAACACCATATATTTT. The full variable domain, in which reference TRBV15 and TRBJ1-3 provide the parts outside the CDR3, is DAMVIQNPRYQVTQFGKPVTLSCSQTLNHNVMYWYQQKSSQAPKLLFHYYDKDFNNEADTPDNFQSRRPNTSFCFLDIRSPGLGDTAMYLCATSSGTEGSGNTIYFGEGSWLTVV.

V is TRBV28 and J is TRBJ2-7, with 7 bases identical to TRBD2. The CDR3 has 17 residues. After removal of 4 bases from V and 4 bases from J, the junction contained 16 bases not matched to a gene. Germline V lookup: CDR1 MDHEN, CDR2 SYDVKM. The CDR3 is CASSSTGSREPSYEQYF. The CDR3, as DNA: TGTGCCAGCAGTTCGACCGGGTCGCGGGAGCCCTCTTACGAGCAGTACTTC.

The CDR3 sequence is CASSAWTGNQPQHF. CDR3 in DNA: TGTGCCAGTAGTGCCTGGACAGGGAACCAGCCCCAGCATTTT. The rearrangement uses TRBV19 and TRBJ1-5; 8 positions agree with TRBD1. Germline values: CDR1 LNHDA, CDR2 SQIVND (reference sequence). The ends lost 5 bases at V and 7 bases at J; junction bases unmatched: 7. The CDR3 runs to 14 residues. Variable domain in full (rest from reference TRBV19 and TRBJ1-5): DGGITQSPKYLFRKEGQNVTLSCEQNLNHDAMYWYRQDPGQGLRLIYYSQIVNDFQKGDIAEGYSVSREKKESFPLTVTSAQKNPTAFYLCASSAWTGNQPQHFGDGTRLSIL.

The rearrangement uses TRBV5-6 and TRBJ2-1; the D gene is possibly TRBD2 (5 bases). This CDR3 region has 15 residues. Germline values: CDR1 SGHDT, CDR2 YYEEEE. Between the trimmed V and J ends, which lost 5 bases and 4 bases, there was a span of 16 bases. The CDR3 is CASRLIGLRYNEQFF. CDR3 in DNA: TGTGCCAGCAGGTTAATCGGACTCCGGTACAATGAGCAGTTCTTC.

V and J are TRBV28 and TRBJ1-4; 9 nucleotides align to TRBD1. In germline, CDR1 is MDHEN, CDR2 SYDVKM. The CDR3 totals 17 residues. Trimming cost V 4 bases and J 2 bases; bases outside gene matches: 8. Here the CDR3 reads CASSWGQGISTNEKLFF. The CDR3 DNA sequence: TGTGCCAGCAGTTGGGGACAGGGTATAAGCACTAATGAAAAACTGTTTTTT.

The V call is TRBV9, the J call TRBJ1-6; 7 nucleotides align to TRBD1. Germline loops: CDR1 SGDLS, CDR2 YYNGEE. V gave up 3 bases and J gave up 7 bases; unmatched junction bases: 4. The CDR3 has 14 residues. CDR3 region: CASSEGQNNSPLHF. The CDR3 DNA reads TGTGCCAGCAGCGAGGGACAGAACAATTCACCCCTCCACTTT. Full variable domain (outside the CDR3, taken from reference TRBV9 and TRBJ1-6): DSGVTQTPKHLITATGQRVTLRCSPRSGDLSVYWYQQSLDQGLQFLIQYYNGEERAKGNILERFSAQQFPDLHSELNLSSLELGDSALYFCASSEGQNNSPLHFGNGTRLTVT.

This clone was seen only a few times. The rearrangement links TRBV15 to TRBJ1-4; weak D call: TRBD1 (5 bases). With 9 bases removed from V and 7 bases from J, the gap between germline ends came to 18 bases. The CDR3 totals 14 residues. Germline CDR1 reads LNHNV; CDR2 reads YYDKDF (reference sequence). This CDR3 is CATFDIRVGEKLFF. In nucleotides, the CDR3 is TGTGCCACGTTTGACATCAGGGTTGGTGAAAAACTGTTTTTT.

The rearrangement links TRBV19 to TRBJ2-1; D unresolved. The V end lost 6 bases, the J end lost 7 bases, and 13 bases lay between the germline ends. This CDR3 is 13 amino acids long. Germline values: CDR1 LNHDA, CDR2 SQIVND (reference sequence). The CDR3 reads CASSDLFGNEQFF. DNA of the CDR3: TGTGCCAGTAGCGACTTATTTGGGAATGAGCAGTTCTTC. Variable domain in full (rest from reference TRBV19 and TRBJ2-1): DGGITQSPKYLFRKEGQNVTLSCEQNLNHDAMYWYRQDPGQGLRLIYYSQIVNDFQKGDIAEGYSVSREKKESFPLTVTSAQKNPTAFYLCASSDLFGNEQFFGPGTRLTVL.

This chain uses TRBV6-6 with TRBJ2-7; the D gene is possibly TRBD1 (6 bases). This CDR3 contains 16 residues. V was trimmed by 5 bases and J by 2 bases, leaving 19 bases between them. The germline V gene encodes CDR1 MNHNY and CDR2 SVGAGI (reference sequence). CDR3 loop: CASSGEYTGKPYEQYF. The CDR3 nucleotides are TGTGCCAGCAGTGGGGAATACACAGGGAAACCCTACGAGCAGTACTTC.

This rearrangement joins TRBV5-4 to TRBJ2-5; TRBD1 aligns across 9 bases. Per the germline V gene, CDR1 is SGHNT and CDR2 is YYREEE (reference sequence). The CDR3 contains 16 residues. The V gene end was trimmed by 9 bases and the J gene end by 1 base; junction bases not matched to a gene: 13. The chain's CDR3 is CATRDRESGAQETQYF. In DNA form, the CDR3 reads TGTGCCACCAGGGACAGGGAGTCCGGGGCCCAAGAGACCCAGTACTTC.

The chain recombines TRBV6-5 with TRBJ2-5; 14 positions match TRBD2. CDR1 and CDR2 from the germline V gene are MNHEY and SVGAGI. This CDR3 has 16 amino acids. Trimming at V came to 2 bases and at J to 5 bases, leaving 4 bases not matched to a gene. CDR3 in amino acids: CASSYGGLAGVETQYF. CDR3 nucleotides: TGTGCCAGCAGTTACGGGGGACTAGCGGGAGTGGAGACCCAGTACTTC.

CDR3 protein: CASSLAFGGTEAFF. The CDR3 DNA follows: TGTGCCAGCAGCTTAGCGTTCGGAGGCACTGAAGCTTTCTTT. This chain connects TRBV7-8 to TRBJ1-1; the D is unclear. Trimming cost V 0 bases and J 4 bases, with 9 bases left between them. The CDR3 has 14 amino acids. CDR1 is SGHVS and CDR2 is FQNEAQ in the germline V gene.

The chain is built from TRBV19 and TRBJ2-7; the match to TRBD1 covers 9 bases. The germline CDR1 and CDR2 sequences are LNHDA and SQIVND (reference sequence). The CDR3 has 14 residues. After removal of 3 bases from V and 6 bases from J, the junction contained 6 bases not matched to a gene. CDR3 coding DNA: TGTGCCAGTAGTATCCGGGACAGGGTTGGCGAGCAGTACTTC. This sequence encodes CASSIRDRVGEQYF. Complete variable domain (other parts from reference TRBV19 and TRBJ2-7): DGGITQSPKYLFRKEGQNVTLSCEQNLNHDAMYWYRQDPGQGLRLIYYSQIVNDFQKGDIAEGYSVSREKKESFPLTVTSAQKNPTAFYLCASSIRDRVGEQYFGPGTRLTVT.

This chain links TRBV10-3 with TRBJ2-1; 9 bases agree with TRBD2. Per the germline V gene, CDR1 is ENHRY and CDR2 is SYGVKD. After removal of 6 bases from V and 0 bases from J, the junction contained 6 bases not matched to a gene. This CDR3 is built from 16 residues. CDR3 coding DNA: TGTGCCATCAGGGCGACTAGCGGTTACTCCTACAATGAGCAGTTCTTC. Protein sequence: CAIRATSGYSYNEQFF.

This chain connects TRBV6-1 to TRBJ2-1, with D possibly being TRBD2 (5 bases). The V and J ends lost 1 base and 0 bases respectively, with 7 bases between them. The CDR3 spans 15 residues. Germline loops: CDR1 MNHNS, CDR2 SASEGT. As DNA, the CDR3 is TGTGCCAGCAGTGAAGTACGGGGCTCCTACAATGAGCAGTTCTTC. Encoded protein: CASSEVRGSYNEQFF.

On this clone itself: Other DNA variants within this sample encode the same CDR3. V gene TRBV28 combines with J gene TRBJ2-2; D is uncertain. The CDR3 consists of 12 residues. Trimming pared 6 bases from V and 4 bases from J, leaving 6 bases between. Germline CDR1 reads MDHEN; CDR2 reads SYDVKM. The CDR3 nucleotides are TGTGCCAGCAGCTATGGCACCGGGGAGCTGTTTTTT. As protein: CASSYGTGELFF.

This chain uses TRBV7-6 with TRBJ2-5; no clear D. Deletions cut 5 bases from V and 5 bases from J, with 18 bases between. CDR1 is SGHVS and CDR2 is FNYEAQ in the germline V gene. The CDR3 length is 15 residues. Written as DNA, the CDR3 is TGTGCCAGCAGCAGATTCCAGTACGGCCTGGAGACCCAGTACTTC. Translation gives CASSRFQYGLETQYF.

The CDR3 nucleotides read TGCGCCAGCAGCTTGGACCCGCCCCAGCTAGGAGGAAACACCATATATTTT. It is translated as CASSLDPPQLGGNTIYF. This rearrangement joins TRBV5-1 to TRBJ1-3; D not resolved. The germline V gene encodes CDR1 SGHRS and CDR2 YFSETQ. The CDR3 is 17 amino acids. V lost 0 bases and J lost 4, with 17 bases in between.

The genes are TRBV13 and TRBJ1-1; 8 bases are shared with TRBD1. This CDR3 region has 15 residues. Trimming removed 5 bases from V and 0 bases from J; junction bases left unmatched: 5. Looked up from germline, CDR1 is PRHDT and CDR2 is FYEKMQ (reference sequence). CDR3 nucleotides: TGTGCCAGCAGCAGCCCGGACAGGGTGAACACTGAAGCTTTCTTT. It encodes CASSSPDRVNTEAFF. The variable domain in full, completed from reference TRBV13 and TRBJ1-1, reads AAGVIQSPRHLIKEKRETATLKCYPIPRHDTVYWYQQGPGQDPQFLISFYEKMQSDKGSIPDRFSAQQFSDYHSELNMSSLELGDSALYFCASSSPDRVNTEAFFGQGTRLTVV.

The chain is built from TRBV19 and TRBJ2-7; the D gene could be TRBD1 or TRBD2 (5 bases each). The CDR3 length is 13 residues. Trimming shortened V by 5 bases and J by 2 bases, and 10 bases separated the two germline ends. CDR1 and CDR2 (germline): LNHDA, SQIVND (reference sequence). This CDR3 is CASSWGPAYEQYF. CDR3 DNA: TGTGCCAGTAGTTGGGGACCGGCCTACGAGCAGTACTTC.

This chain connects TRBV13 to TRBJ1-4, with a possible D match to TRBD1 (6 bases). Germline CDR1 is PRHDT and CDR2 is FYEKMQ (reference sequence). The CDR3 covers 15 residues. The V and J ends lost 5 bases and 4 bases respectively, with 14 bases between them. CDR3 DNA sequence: TGTGCCAGCAGCCTTAGGGGGGGCCTTAATGAAAAACTGTTTTTT. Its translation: CASSLRGGLNEKLFF. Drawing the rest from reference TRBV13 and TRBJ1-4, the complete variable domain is AAGVIQSPRHLIKEKRETATLKCYPIPRHDTVYWYQQGPGQDPQFLISFYEKMQSDKGSIPDRFSAQQFSDYHSELNMSSLELGDSALYFCASSLRGGLNEKLFFGSGTQLSVL.

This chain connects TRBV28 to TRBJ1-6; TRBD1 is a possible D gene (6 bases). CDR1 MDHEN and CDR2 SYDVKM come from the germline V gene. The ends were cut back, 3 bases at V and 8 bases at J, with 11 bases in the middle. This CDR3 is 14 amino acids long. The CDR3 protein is CASSFGGSYSPLHF. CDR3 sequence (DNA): TGTGCCAGCAGTTTCGGGGGCAGCTATTCACCCCTCCACTTT. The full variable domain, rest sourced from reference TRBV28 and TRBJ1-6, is DVKVTQSSRYLVKRTGEKVFLECVQDMDHENMFWYRQDPGLGLRLIYFSYDVKMKEKGDIPEGYSVSREKKERFSLILESASTNQTSMYLCASSFGGSYSPLHFGNGTRLTVT.

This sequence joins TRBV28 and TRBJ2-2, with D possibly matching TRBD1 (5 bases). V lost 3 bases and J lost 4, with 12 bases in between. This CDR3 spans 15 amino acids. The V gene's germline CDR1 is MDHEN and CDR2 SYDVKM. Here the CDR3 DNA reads TGTGCCAGCAGTTTCACCCAGGGCCCCACCGGGGAGCTGTTTTTT. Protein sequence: CASSFTQGPTGELFF.

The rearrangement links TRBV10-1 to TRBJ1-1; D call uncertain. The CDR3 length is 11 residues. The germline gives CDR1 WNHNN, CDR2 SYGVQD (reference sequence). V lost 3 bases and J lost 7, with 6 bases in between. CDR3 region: CASSDGLEAFF. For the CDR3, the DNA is TGCGCCAGCAGTGATGGGCTTGAAGCTTTCTTT.

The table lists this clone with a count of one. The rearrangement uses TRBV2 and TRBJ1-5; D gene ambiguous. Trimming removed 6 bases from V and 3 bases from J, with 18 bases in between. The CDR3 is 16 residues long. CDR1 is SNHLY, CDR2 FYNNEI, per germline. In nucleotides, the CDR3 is TGTGCCAGCAGAGCCTCCCAAGGCTCTTTCAATCAGCCCCAGCATTTT. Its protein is CASRASQGSFNQPQHF.